This T cell receptor (beta chain) was sequenced for a study of cytomegalovirus exposure and HLA in healthy donors. General observations from the study: Analysis performed later found more than 15,000 TCR beta sequences associated with HLA alleles at 0.05 false discovery rate.

This CDR3 is built from 11 residues. Germline V gene sequence: CDR1 MNHEY, CDR2 SVGAGI. Trimming left V 11 bases short and J 13 bases short, with 20 bases between. The PCR contained 60 Vbeta and 13 Jbeta primers. The table came from immunoSEQ multiplex PCR; TCRdb's copy has only in-frame clones and leaves some out. The data show 150,000 to 200,000 clones, around 84% seen once. This clone was found a few times. Its antigen is still unknown. The chain is built from TRBV6-5 and TRBJ1-2; D perhaps matches TRBD1 (6 bases). Source material: PBMCs. The sequence was obtained from a man aged 18 to 30 in good health and CMV-seropositive. CDR3 region: CASTGGGPITF. The CDR3 DNA is TGTGCCTCGACAGGTGGAGGTCCCATCACCTTC.